This is a list of T cell receptor beta chains from one sample in a study of beta chain features in type 1 diabetes. Using immunoSEQ multiplex PCR, the repertoire was profiled, and TCRdb retains in-frame clones only, with some absent. The repertoire consists of around 710,000 clones, with around an eighth occurring once and the leading ten covering around 0.12%. Sequencing input: naive CD4+ T cells from blood. The receptors were gathered from a man younger than 40 with type 1 diabetes. CDR3s include the opening cysteine and the closing phenylalanine or tryptophan. The D gene is left open where the match is weak.

J gene | V gene | D gene | CDR3 protein
TRBJ2-2 | TRBV28 | TRBD1 | CASSGQGSNTGELFF
TRBJ1-1 | TRBV29-1 | NA | CSVVGIEAFF
TRBJ2-2 | TRBV7-9 | NA | CASSLLDRYTGELFF
TRBJ2-7 | TRBV7-9 | NA | CASSLERTEQYF
TRBJ2-7 | TRBV28 | TRBD1 | CASLGPGTGLYEQYF
TRBJ2-6 | TRBV9 | NA | CASSVVLSGANVLTF
TRBJ2-7 | TRBV14 | NA | CASSQGVAVHEQYF
TRBJ2-1 | TRBV5-4 | NA | CASSLAAGRSYNEQFF
TRBJ2-7 | TRBV5-1 | NA | CASSLGGTTYYEQYF
TRBJ1-6 | TRBV7-8 | TRBD1 | CASSSGTELASPLHF
TRBJ2-7 | TRBV30 | TRBD1 | CASWTGGGAEQYF